Below are 27 T cell receptor beta chains sequenced from a single sample in a study of blood T cell repertoires in COVID-19 (TCRdb year 2020). The library was made by the immunoSEQ multiplex PCR assay. As stored in TCRdb, this immuneACCESS dataset retains in-frame rearrangements with V and J assigned. A fraction of the clones does not appear; measured against another copy, unresolved V genes explain less than half of the discrepancy, and the remainder lacks a known reason. A total of about 110,000 clones appear in this sample, roughly four fifths of them only once. 4% to 4.5% of the sample is held by the ten biggest clonotypes. The material sequenced was peripheral blood. The receptors derive from a woman aged 70-85 years with acute or convalescent COVID-19.

This clone was found a few times. Other nucleotide sequences from this sample produce the same CDR3. J is TRBJ1-6 and V is TRBV6-4; 9 bases are a match to TRBD1. The CDR3 is 15 amino acids. Germline V gene lookup returns CDR1 MRHNA and CDR2 SNTAGT. V was pared by 10 bases and J by 10 bases, with 14 bases of the junction left unmatched. The CDR3 DNA sequence: TGTGCCAATACAGGGGGCCGAGTAGGATACTCACCCCTCCACTTT. It encodes CANTGGRVGYSPLHF.

The V gene is TRBV27, the J gene TRBJ2-1; 10 bases map to TRBD2. CDR1 and CDR2 from the germline V gene are MNHEY and SMNVEV (reference sequence). V was pared by 1 base and J by 9 bases, with 3 bases of the junction left unmatched. The CDR3 runs 14 residues. The DNA for the CDR3 is TGTGCCAGCAGTTTATTGGGGACTAGCGCTGAGCAGTTCTTC. It encodes CASSLLGTSAEQFF.

The J gene is TRBJ2-7, the V gene TRBV19; 13 bases are a match to TRBD2. The CDR3 consists of 15 residues. Germline V gene data show CDR1 as LNHDA and CDR2 as SQIVND (reference sequence). V was clipped by 4 bases and J by 4 bases; unmatched bases: 4. The CDR3 protein is CASSTLTSGRYEQYF. CDR3 nucleotides: TGTGCCAGTAGTACCTTGACTAGCGGGAGGTACGAGCAGTACTTC.

This clone was detected once. This sequence joins TRBV4-2 and TRBJ2-1; weak D call: TRBD1 (6 bases). CDR1 and CDR2 from the germline V gene are LGHNA and YNFKEQ. There are 16 residues in the CDR3. Deletions cut 0 bases from V and 6 bases from J, with 15 bases between. This CDR3 is CASSQDITGSRNEQFF. The CDR3 DNA reads as TGTGCCAGCAGCCAAGACATAACAGGGAGCCGCAATGAGCAGTTCTTC.

The chain recombines TRBV28 with TRBJ1-5, with a weak D call TRBD1 (5 bases). This CDR3 is 15 amino acids long. Germline assignment: CDR1 MDHEN and CDR2 SYDVKM. Trimming cost V 6 bases and J 6 bases, with 18 bases left between them. In nucleotides, the CDR3 is TGTGCCAGCAGCTTCCGCGGGGGGTTCGGTCAGCCCCAGCATTTT. It codes for CASSFRGGFGQPQHF.

The chain carries TRBV27 and TRBJ2-7, with a tentative D call TRBD2 (5 bases). The CDR3 is 15 residues long. Per germline, CDR1 MNHEY and CDR2 SMNVEV (reference sequence). V was pared by 10 bases and J by 0 bases, with 19 bases between. The CDR3 sequence: CAKRCGLQSSYEQYV. CDR3 DNA sequence: TGTGCCAAGAGATGCGGACTCCAGAGCTCCTACGAGCAGTACGTC.

The chain is built from TRBV28 and TRBJ1-1; no clear D. V shed 2 bases and J shed 6 bases, with 10 bases lying between them. CDR3 size: 13 residues. CDR1 is MDHEN and CDR2 is SYDVKM in the germline V gene. CDR3 nucleotide sequence: TGTGCCAGCAGTTTACCGTCTTATGCTGAAGCTTTCTTT. Amino acid sequence: CASSLPSYAEAFF.

This chain joins TRBV2 and TRBJ1-2, with D possibly matching TRBD1 (6 bases). This CDR3 is 16 amino acids long. Deletions cut 4 bases from V and 3 bases from J, with 18 bases between. CDR1 SNHLY and CDR2 FYNNEI come from the germline V gene. This CDR3 reads CASSGGSGDFYYGYTF. For the CDR3, the DNA is TGTGCCAGCAGTGGGGGGTCAGGGGATTTTTACTATGGCTACACCTTC. Full variable domain (outside the CDR3, taken from reference TRBV2 and TRBJ1-2): EPEVTQTPSHQVTQMGQEVILRCVPISNHLYFYWYRQILGQKVEFLVSFYNNEISEKSEIFDDQFSVERPDGSNFTLKIRSTKLEDSAMYFCASSGGSGDFYYGYTFGSGTRLTVV.

The chain is built from TRBV4-1 and TRBJ2-2, with D perhaps TRBD2 (6 bases). CDR1 is MGHRA, CDR2 YSYEKL, per germline. Trimming shortened V by 0 bases and J by 8 bases, and 16 bases separated the two germline ends. This CDR3 spans 16 amino acids. DNA of the CDR3: TGCGCCAGCAGCCAAGAACCCCTAGCGACTAGTGGGGAGCTGTTTTTT. It encodes CASSQEPLATSGELFF.

The V and J genes are TRBV28 and TRBJ1-1; D uncertain. This CDR3 comprises 14 residues. Trimming cost V 1 base and J 6 bases, with 12 bases left between them. Per the germline V gene, CDR1 is MDHEN and CDR2 is SYDVKM. The CDR3 region has the DNA TGTGCCAGCAGTTTATACGGAGCCGTTCCTGAAGCTTTCTTT. Protein product: CASSLYGAVPEAFF.

This clone was counted once. The chain couples TRBV6-6 to TRBJ2-3; 10 bases are shared with TRBD1. Losses at the gene ends were 4 bases for V and 2 bases for J; bases not matched to a gene: 6. The CDR3 sequence is 16 residues long. Germline CDR1 and CDR2: MNHNY and SVGAGI (reference sequence). CDR3 protein: CASSFDRGLLTDTQYF. DNA of the CDR3: TGTGCCAGCAGTTTCGACAGGGGGCTACTCACAGATACGCAGTATTTT.

The J gene is TRBJ1-5, the V gene TRBV19; D is possibly TRBD1 (6 bases). The CDR3 is 16 residues long. Germline V CDR1 and CDR2: LNHDA, SQIVND (reference sequence). V shed 4 bases and J shed 0 bases, with 13 bases lying between them. Here the CDR3 reads CASSRDTLNSNQPQHF. CDR3 coding DNA: TGTGCCAGTAGTAGGGACACCCTCAATAGCAATCAGCCCCAGCATTTT.

The chain uses TRBV4-3 and TRBJ2-2; no clear D gene. The CDR3 covers 13 residues. Looked up from germline, CDR1 is LGHNA and CDR2 is YSLEER. Trimming took 2 bases from V and 8 from J, leaving 9 bases between them. Here the CDR3 DNA reads TGCGCCAGCAGCCAAAGCACCCGGGGGGAGCTGTTTTTT. Residues: CASSQSTRGELFF.

V and J are TRBV6-5 and TRBJ1-4; TRBD1 agrees at 10 bases. V trimming: 8 bases; J trimming: 7 bases; junction bases outside the gene matches: 7. This CDR3 comprises 14 residues. Germline loops: CDR1 MNHEY, CDR2 SVGAGI. This CDR3 reads CASGRDRGREKLFF. In DNA, the CDR3 is TGTGCCAGCGGGCGCGACAGGGGGCGTGAAAAACTGTTTTTT.

The rearrangement joins TRBV28 to TRBJ1-5, with D tentatively TRBD1 (5 bases). The CDR3 consists of 15 residues. Germline lookup yields CDR1 MDHEN and CDR2 SYDVKM. The V gene lost 3 bases and the J gene lost 4 bases, with 13 bases spanning the gap. CDR3 sequence: CASSLVRQHNQPQHF. The DNA for the CDR3 is TGTGCCAGCAGTTTGGTTCGACAGCATAATCAGCCCCAGCATTTT.

The chain couples TRBV19 to TRBJ1-2; TRBD1 is a possible D gene (6 bases). CDR3 length: 14 amino acids. Per the germline V gene, CDR1 is LNHDA and CDR2 is SQIVND (reference sequence). Trimming removed 7 bases at V and 2 bases at J, with 14 bases between. DNA of the CDR3: TGTGCCAGTACCTACCTTACAGGGAACTATGGCTACACCTTC. Amino acid sequence: CASTYLTGNYGYTF.

The chain is built from TRBV28 and TRBJ1-4; 7 bases are shared with TRBD1. The CDR3 has 16 residues. J gave up 6 bases and V 6 bases, and 13 bases lay outside the gene matches. CDR1 is MDHEN, CDR2 SYDVKM, per germline. The CDR3 reads CASSFSPGQSHEKLFF. The CDR3 coding sequence is TGTGCCAGCAGCTTCAGTCCGGGACAGTCTCATGAAAAACTGTTTTTT.

This clone appeared once. This rearrangement joins TRBV28 to TRBJ2-3; D might be TRBD2 (7 bases). CDR3 length: 15 amino acids. The germline V and J ends were trimmed by 6 bases and 2 bases, with 15 bases remaining between them. Germline V gene data show CDR1 as MDHEN and CDR2 as SYDVKM. The CDR3 nucleotides are TGTGCCAGCAGGGTCGGGGGGCCTCTCACAGATACGCAGTATTTT. This translates into CASRVGGPLTDTQYF.

The rearrangement uses TRBV7-9 and TRBJ1-1, with 10 bases that match TRBD1. Germline CDR1 and CDR2: SEHNR and FQNEAQ (reference sequence). V dropped 2 bases and J dropped 11; count of bases not matched to a gene: 5. The length of the CDR3 is 13 residues. This CDR3 is CASSLRTGGKAFF. The CDR3 bases are TGTGCCAGCAGCTTAAGGACAGGGGGAAAGGCTTTCTTT.

The gene calls are TRBV11-2 and TRBJ1-1, with D unclear. The ends were cut back, 5 bases at V and 2 bases at J, with 9 bases in the middle. Germline CDR1 is SGHAT and CDR2 is FQNNGV. The CDR3 runs 13 residues. In DNA form, the CDR3 reads TGTGCCAGCAGCCCGGCGGTAAACACTGAAGCTTTCTTT. Protein sequence: CASSPAVNTEAFF.

The rearrangement uses TRBV5-1 and TRBJ1-2, with 8 bases matching TRBD1. Trimming removed 4 bases from V and 6 bases from J; junction bases left unmatched: 5. This CDR3 has 13 amino acids. Germline V gene sequence: CDR1 SGHRS, CDR2 YFSETQ. DNA for the CDR3: TGCGCCAGCAGCCCAGGGGGCGACGATGGCTACACCTTC. Encoded protein: CASSPGGDDGYTF.

This sequence joins TRBV5-4 and TRBJ2-5; 13 bases line up with TRBD2. Germline lookup yields CDR1 SGHNT and CDR2 YYREEE (reference sequence). The CDR3 runs to 18 residues. Trimming cost V 4 bases and J 2 bases; bases outside gene matches: 11. In nucleotides, the CDR3 is TGTGCCAGCAGCCCGACTAGCGGGGGGCCCCTGTGGCAAGAGACCCAGTACTTC. Translating it yields CASSPTSGGPLWQETQYF.

This clone showed up just once. The gene calls are TRBV19 and TRBJ1-5; unclear D gene. Between the trimmed V and J ends, which lost 3 bases and 7 bases, there was a span of 19 bases. The CDR3 loop spans 16 amino acids. The germline V gene encodes CDR1 LNHDA and CDR2 SQIVND (reference sequence). CDR3 region: CASSIQVGVIPQPQHF. The CDR3 nucleotides are TGTGCCAGTAGTATCCAGGTCGGGGTAATCCCCCAGCCCCAGCATTTT.

V usage is TRBV6-2 or TRBV6-3 and J usage is TRBJ2-7; a possible D gene is TRBD2 (5 bases). CDR1 is MNHEY and CDR2 is SVGEGT in the germline V gene. The V gene lost 5 bases and the J gene lost 5 bases, with 25 bases spanning the gap. CDR3 length: 17 residues. The CDR3 coding sequence is TGTGCCAGCAGTCTCCGAGGAAGCGGCCTCGTCCGGGACGAGCAGTACTTC. Amino acid sequence: CASSLRGSGLVRDEQYF.

V is TRBV7-6 and J is TRBJ2-3; perhaps TRBD2 as D (6 bases). The CDR3 extends over 14 amino acids. With 3 bases removed from V and 3 bases from J, the gap between germline ends came to 10 bases. The germline gives CDR1 SGHVS, CDR2 FNYEAQ. The CDR3 nucleotides are TGTGCCAGCAGCTTTATGGGGAGGACAGATACGCAGTATTTT. Protein: CASSFMGRTDTQYF.

This chain links TRBV3-1 (or the pseudogene TRBV3-2) with TRBJ1-1; 10 nucleotides line up with TRBD1. The V gene end was trimmed by 0 bases and the J gene end by 5 bases; junction bases not matched to a gene: 6. This CDR3 contains 16 residues. Per the germline V gene, CDR1 is LGHDT and CDR2 is YNNKEL (reference sequence). This chain's CDR3 is CASSQDIGQGETEAFF. The CDR3 DNA reads TGTGCCAGCAGCCAAGATATCGGACAGGGGGAAACTGAAGCTTTCTTT.

The chain is built from TRBV2 and TRBJ2-2; D unclear. CDR3 length: 15 residues. V lost 4 bases, J lost 2 bases, and 11 bases lay in between. Germline lookup yields CDR1 SNHLY and CDR2 FYNNEI. CDR3: CASSVSFYNTGELFF. In nucleotides, the CDR3 is TGTGCCAGCAGTGTAAGCTTTTACAACACCGGGGAGCTGTTTTTT.